This T cell receptor (beta chain) was sequenced during a study of blood T cells in healthy people across ages. Together with a sample-barcoded 5' primer, a J-beta primer mix was included in a second PCR lasting roughly 6 to 12 cycles. TCRdb itself ran the 5' RACE reads through MiXCR, one entry per CDR3 protein. The top ten hold approximately 30% of the sample, which has 250,000 to 300,000 distinct CDR3 sequences, around 29% seen once. Only a few counts were recorded for this clonotype. This CDR3 is 12 amino acids long. In germline, CDR1 is LNHNV, CDR2 YYDKDF (reference sequence). V shed 0 bases and J shed 4 bases, with 3 bases lying between them.

The rearrangement uses TRBV15 and TRBJ2-5; no clear D gene. The sample consisted of blood. This sequence originates from a woman aged 70-85 years in good health. DNA of the CDR3: TGTGCCACCAGCAGAGATGTAGAGACCCAGTACTTC. The encoded protein is CATSRDVETQYF.